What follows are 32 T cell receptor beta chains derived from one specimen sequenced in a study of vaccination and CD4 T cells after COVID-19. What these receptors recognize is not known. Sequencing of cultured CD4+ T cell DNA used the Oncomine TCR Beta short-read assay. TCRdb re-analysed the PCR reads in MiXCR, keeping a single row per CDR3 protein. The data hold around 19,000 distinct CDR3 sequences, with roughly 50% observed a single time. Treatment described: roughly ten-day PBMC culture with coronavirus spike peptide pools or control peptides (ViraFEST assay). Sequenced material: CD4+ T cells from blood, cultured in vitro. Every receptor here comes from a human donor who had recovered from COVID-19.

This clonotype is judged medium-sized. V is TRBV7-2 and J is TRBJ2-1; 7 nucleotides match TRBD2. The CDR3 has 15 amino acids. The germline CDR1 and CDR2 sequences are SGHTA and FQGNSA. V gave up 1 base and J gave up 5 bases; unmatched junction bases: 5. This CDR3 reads CASSLEGRAHNEQFF. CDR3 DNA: TGTGCCAGCAGCTTAGAGGGGAGGGCCCACAATGAGCAGTTCTTC.

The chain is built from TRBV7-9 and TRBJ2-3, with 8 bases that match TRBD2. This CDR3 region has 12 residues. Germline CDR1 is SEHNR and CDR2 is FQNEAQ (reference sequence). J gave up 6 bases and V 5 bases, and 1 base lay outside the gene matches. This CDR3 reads CASSTGGDTQYF. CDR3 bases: TGTGCCAGCAGCACGGGGGGGGATACGCAGTATTTT.

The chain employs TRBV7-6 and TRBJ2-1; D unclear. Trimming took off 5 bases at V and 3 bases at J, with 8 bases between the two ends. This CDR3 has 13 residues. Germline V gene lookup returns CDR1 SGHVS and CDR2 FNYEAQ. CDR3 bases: TGTGCCAGCAGCCCCCGGGTCTACAATGAGCAGTTCTTC. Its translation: CASSPRVYNEQFF.

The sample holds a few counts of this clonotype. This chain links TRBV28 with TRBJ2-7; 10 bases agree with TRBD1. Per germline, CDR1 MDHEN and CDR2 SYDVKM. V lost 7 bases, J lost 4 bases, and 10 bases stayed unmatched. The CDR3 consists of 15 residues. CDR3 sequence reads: CASIPGTGVPYEQYF. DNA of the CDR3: TGTGCCAGCATCCCCGGGACAGGGGTACCGTACGAGCAGTACTTC.

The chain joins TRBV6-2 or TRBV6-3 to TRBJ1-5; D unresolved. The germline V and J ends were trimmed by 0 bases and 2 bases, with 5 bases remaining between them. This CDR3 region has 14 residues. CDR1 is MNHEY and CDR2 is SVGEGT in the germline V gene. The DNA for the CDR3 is TGTGCCAGCAGTTACTCGTCGGGCAATCAGCCCCAGCATTTT. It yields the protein CASSYSSGNQPQHF.

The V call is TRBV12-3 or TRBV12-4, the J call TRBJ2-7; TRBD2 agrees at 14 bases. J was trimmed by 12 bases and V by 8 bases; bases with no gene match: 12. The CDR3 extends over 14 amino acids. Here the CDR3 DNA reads TGTGCCAGCGGCCCGACTAGCGGGGGGGATATTAGGTACTTC. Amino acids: CASGPTSGGDIRYF.

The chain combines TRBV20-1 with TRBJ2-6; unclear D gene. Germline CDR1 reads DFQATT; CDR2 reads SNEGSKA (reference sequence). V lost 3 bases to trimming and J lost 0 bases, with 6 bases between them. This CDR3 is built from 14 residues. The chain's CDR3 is CSASRVSGANVLTF. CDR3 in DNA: TGCAGTGCTAGTCGGGTCTCTGGGGCCAACGTCCTGACTTTC.

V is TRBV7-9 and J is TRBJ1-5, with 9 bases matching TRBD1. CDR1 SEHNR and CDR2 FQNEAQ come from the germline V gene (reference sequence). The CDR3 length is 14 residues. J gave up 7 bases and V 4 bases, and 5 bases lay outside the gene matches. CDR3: CASSYRGPGQPQHF. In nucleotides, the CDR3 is TGTGCCAGCAGCTACAGGGGGCCGGGGCAGCCCCAGCATTTT.

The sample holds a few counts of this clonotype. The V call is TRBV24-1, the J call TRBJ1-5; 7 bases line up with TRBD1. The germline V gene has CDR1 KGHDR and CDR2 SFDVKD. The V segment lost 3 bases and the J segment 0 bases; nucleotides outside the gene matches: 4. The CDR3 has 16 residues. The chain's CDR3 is CATSDPGTDSNQPQHF. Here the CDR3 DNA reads TGTGCCACCAGTGATCCGGGGACAGATAGCAATCAGCCCCAGCATTTT.

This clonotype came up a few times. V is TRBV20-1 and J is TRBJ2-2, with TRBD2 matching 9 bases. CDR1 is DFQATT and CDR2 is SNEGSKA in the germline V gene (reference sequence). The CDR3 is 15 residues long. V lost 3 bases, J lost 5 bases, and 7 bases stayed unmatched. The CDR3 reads CSASIAGEGTGELFF. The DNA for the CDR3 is TGCAGTGCTAGTATAGCGGGAGAGGGGACCGGGGAGCTGTTTTTT.

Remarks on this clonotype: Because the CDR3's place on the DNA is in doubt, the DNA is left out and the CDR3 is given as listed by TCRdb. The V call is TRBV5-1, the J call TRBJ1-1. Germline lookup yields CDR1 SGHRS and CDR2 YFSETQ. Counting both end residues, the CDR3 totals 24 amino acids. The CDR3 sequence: CASTNQTSMYLCATTIPRHTEAFF.

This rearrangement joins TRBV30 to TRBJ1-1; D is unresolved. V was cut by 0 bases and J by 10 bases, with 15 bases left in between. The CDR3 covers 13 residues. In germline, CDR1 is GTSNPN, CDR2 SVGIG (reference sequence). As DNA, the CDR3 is TGTGCCTGGAGTGTAAGGCAAGGAAGATCAGCTTTCTTT. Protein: CAWSVRQGRSAFF.

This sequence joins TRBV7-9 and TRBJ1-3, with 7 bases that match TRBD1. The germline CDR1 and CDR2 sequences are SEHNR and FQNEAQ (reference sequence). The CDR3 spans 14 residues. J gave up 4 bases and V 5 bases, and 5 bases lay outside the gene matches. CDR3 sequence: CASSPTGEGNTIYF. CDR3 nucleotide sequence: TGTGCCAGCAGCCCTACAGGGGAAGGAAACACCATATATTTT.

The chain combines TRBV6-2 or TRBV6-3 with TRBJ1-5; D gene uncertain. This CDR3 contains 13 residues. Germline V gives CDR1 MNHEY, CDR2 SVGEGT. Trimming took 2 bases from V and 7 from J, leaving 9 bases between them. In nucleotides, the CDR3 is TGTGCCAGCAGTTACGGACCAGGCCAGCCCCAGCATTTT. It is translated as CASSYGPGQPQHF.

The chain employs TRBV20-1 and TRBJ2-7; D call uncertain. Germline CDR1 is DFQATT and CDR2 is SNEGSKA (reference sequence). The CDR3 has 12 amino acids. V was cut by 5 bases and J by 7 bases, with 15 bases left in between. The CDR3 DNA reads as TGCAGTGCTGGAACCCGAAATGGGGAGCAGTACTTC. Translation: CSAGTRNGEQYF.

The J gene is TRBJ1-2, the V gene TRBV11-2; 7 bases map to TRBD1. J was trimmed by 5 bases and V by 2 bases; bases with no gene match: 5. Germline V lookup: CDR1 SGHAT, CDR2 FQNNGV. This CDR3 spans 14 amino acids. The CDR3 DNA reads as TGTGCCAGCAGCTTAAACAGGGGCGGTTATGGCTACACCTTC. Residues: CASSLNRGGYGYTF.

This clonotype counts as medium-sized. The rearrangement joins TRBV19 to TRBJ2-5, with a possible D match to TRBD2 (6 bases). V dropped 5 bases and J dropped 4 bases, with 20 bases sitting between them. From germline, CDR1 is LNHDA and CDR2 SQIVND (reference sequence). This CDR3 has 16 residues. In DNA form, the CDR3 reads TGTGCCAGTAGTGCGCGCTGGTTAGGAGGGCTAGAGACCCAGTACTTC. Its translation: CASSARWLGGLETQYF.

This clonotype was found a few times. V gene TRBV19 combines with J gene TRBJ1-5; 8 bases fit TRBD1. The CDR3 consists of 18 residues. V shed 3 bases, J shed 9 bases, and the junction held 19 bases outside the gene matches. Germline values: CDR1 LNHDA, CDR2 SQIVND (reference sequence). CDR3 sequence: CASSMGFAGGEGWGPQHF. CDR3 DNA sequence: TGTGCCAGTAGTATGGGTTTCGCAGGGGGCGAGGGGTGGGGGCCCCAGCATTTT.

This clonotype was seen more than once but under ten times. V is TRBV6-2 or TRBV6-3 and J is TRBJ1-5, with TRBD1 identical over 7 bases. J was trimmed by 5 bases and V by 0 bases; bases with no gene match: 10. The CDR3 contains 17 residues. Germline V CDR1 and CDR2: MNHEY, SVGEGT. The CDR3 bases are TGTGCCAGCAGTTACTCGACCCAGGGGGGCCATCATCAGCCCCAGCATTTT. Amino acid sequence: CASSYSTQGGHHQPQHF.

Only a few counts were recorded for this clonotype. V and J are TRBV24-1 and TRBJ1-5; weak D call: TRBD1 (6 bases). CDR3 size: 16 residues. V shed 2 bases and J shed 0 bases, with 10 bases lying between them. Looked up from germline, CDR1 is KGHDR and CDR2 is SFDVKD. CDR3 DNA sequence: TGTGCCACCAGTGATTCACAGGGTTATAGCAATCAGCCCCAGCATTTT. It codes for CATSDSQGYSNQPQHF.

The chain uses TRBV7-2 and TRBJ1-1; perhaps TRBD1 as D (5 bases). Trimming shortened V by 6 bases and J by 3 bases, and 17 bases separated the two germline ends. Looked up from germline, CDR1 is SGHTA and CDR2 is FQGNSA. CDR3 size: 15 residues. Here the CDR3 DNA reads TGTGCCAGCAGTCTAGGGGCGGGGACCGACACTGAAGCTTTCTTT. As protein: CASSLGAGTDTEAFF.

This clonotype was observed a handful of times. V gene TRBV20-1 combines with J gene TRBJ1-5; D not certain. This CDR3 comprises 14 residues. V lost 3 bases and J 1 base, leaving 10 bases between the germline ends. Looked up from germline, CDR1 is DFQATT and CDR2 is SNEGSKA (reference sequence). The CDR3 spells CSASPYRSNQPQHF. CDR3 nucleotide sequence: TGCAGTGCTAGTCCCTATAGGAGCAATCAGCCCCAGCATTTT.

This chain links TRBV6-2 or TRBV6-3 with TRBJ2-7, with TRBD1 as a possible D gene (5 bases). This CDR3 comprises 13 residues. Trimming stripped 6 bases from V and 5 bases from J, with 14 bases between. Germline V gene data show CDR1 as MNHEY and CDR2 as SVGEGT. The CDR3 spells CASRLSGPDEQYF. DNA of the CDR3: TGTGCCAGCAGACTCTCAGGGCCCGACGAGCAGTACTTC.

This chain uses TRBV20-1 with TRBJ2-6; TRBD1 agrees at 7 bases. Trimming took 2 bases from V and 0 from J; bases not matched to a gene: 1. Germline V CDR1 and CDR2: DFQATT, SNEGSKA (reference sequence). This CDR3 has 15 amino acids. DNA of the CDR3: TGCAGTGCTAGACCAGGGGGCTCTGGGGCCAACGTCCTGACTTTC. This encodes CSARPGGSGANVLTF.

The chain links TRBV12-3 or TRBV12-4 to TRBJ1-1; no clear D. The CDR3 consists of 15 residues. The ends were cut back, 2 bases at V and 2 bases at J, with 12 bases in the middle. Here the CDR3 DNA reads TGTGCCAGCAGTTTAAAGCGCAGAATTAACACTGAAGCTTTCTTT. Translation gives CASSLKRRINTEAFF.

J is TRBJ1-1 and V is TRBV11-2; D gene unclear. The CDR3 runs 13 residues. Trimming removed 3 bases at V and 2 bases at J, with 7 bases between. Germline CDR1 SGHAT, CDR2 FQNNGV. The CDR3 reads CASSFTDNTEAFF. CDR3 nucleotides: TGTGCCAGCAGCTTCACAGATAACACTGAAGCTTTCTTT.

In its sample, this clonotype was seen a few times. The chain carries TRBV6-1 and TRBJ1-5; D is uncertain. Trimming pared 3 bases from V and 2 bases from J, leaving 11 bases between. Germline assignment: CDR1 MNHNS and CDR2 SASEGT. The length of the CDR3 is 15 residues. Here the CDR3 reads CASSEGFWGNQPQHF. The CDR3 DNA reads TGTGCCAGCAGTGAGGGCTTTTGGGGCAATCAGCCCCAGCATTTT.

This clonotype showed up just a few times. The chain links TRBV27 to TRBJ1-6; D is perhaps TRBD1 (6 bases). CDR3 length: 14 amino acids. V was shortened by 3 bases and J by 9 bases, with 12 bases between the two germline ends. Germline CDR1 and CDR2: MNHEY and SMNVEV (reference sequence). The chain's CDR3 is CASSLGALVSPLHF. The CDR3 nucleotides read TGTGCCAGCAGTTTGGGGGCCCTGGTTTCACCCCTCCACTTT.

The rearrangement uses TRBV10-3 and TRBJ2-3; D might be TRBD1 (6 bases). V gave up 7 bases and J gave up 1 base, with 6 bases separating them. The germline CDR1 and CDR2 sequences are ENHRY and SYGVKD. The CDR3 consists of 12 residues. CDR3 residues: CAIKGGTDTQYF. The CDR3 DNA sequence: TGTGCCATCAAGGGGGGCACAGATACGCAGTATTTT.

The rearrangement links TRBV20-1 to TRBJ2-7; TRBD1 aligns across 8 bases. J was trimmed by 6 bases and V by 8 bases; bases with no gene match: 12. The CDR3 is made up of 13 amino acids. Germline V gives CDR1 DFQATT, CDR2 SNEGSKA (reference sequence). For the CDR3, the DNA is TGCAGTCCTGGGAGGACAGGGATCGGCGAGCAGTACTTC. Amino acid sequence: CSPGRTGIGEQYF.

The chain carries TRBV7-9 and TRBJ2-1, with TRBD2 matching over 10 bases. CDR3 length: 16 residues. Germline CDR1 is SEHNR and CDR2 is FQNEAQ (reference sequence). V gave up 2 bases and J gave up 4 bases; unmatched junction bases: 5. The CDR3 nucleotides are TGTGCCAGCAGCTTACCAGTAGCGGGAGGTTACAATGAGCAGTTCTTC. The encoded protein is CASSLPVAGGYNEQFF.

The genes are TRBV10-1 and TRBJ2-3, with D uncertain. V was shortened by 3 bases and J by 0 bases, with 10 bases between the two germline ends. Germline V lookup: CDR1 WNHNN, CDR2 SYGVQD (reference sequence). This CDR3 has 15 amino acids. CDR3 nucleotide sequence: TGCGCCAGCAGTGATGGGGTCTCTAGCACAGATACGCAGTATTTT. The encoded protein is CASSDGVSSTDTQYF.